This entry describes one T cell receptor beta chain. The antigen is not known. These data originate in a study of T cell repertoires in aging, cancer and after chemotherapy. In the study overall: Donors were grouped into six age bands spanning 30 or younger through 70 or older. General study results and limits: Loss of evenness, beyond lost richness, contributed to age-related TCR diversity decline in cancer patients. Rebound thymic output was suggested by rising median generation probability during chemotherapy in each cancer cohort. Age-matched healthy donors had significantly more diverse, less clonal blood TCR repertoires than untreated cancer patients.

Amplification of TCR beta used genomic DNA extracted from peripheral blood. The CDR3 is made up of 13 amino acids. Trimming pared 3 bases from V and 11 bases from J, leaving 17 bases between. Rearranged V-D-J TRB sequences were amplified with a mixed TRB-A/B primer pool. One entry per CDR3 protein results from TCRdb running MiXCR on the multiplex PCR reads. The repertoire has about 11,000 distinct CDR3 sequences, 25% to 35% of them found once; the top ten carry 1.5% to 2%. The chain employs TRBV12-3 or TRBV12-4 and TRBJ2-7, with a weak D call TRBD2 (6 bases). This receptor was obtained from a human donor in good health. Sequenced input: blood. CDR3 sequence (DNA): TGTGCCAGCAGTTTGGGGGGATCGGGTGAGAAGTACTTC. Its protein product is CASSLGGSGEKYF.